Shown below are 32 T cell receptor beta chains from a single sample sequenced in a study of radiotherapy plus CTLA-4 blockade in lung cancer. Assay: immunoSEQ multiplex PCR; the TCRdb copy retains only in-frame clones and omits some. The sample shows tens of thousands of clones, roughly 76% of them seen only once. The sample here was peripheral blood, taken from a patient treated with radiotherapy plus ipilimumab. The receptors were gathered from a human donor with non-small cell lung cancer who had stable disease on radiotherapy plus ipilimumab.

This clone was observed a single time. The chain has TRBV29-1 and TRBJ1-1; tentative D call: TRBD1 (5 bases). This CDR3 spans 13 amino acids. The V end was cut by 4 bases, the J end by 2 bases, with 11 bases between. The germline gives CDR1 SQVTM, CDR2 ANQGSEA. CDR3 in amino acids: CSVAVGVNTEAFF. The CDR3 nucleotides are TGCAGCGTTGCGGTAGGGGTCAACACTGAAGCTTTCTTT.

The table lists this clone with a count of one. The CDR3 loop is CASSVLQGVYGYTF. CDR3 nucleotides: TGTGCCAGCAGTGTATTACAAGGGGTCTATGGCTACACCTTC. V usage is TRBV6-1 and J usage is TRBJ1-2, with D maybe TRBD1 (5 bases). Between the trimmed V and J ends, which lost 4 bases and 4 bases, there was a span of 13 bases. Germline V gives CDR1 MNHNS, CDR2 SASEGT. The CDR3 consists of 14 residues.

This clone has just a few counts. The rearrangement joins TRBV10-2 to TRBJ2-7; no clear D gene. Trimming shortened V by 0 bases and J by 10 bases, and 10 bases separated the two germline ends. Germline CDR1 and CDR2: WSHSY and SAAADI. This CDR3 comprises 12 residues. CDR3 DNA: TGCGCCAGCAGTGAGTCGAAGGCATTCCAGTACGTC. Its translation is CASSESKAFQYV.

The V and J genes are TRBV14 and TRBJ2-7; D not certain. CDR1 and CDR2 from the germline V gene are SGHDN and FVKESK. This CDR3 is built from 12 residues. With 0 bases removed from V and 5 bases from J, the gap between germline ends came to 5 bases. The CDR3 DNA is TGTGCCAGCAGCCAAGAGATCAACGAGCAGTACGTC. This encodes CASSQEINEQYV.

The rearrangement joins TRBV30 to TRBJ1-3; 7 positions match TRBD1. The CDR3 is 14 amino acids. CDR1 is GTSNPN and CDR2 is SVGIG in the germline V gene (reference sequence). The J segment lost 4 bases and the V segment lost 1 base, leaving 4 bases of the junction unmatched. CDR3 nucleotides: TGTGCCTGGAGTGCCCCACAGGGGGGAAACACCATATATTTT. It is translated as CAWSAPQGGNTIYF. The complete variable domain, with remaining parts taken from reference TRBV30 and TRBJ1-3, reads SQTIHQWPATLVQPVGSPLSLECTVEGTSNPNLYWYRQAAGRGLQLLFYSVGIGQISSEVPQNLSASRPQDRQFILSSKKLLLSDSGFYLCAWSAPQGGNTIYFGEGSWLTVV.

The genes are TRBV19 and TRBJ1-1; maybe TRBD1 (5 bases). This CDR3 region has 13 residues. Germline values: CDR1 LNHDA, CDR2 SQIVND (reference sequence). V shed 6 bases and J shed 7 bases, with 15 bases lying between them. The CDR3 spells CASSPGTRIEAFF. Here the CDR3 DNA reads TGTGCCAGTAGCCCTGGGACCAGAATTGAAGCTTTCTTT.

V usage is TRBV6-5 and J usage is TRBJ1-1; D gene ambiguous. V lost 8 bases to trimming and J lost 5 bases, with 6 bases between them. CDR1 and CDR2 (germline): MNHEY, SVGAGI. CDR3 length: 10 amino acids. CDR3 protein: CASGLTEAFF. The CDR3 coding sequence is TGTGCCAGCGGCTTGACTGAAGCTTTCTTT.

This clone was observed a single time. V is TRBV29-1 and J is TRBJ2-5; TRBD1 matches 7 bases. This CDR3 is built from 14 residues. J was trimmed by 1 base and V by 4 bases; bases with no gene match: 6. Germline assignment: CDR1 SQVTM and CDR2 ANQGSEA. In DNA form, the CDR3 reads TGCAGCGTTGCCCGACAGGGCTTCCAAGAGACCCAGTACTTC. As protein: CSVARQGFQETQYF.

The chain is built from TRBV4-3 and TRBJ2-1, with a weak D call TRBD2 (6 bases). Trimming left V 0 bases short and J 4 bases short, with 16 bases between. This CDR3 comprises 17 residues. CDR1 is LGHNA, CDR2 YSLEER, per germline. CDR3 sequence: CASSQDRRAGSYNEQFF. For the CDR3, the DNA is TGCGCCAGCAGCCAAGATCGGAGGGCTGGATCGTACAATGAGCAGTTCTTC.

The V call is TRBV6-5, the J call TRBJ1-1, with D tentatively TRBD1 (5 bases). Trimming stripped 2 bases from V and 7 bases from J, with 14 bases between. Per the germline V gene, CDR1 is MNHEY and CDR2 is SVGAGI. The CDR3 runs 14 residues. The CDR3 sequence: CASSYVPTQGEAFF. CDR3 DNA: TGTGCCAGCAGTTACGTCCCCACCCAGGGTGAAGCTTTCTTT.

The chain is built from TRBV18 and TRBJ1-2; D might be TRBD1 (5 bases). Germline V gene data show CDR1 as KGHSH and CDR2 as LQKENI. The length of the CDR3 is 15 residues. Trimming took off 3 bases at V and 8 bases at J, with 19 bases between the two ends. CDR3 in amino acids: CASSPEAGSQGGYTF. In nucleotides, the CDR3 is TGTGCCAGCTCACCCGAGGCCGGATCCCAGGGCGGCTACACCTTC.

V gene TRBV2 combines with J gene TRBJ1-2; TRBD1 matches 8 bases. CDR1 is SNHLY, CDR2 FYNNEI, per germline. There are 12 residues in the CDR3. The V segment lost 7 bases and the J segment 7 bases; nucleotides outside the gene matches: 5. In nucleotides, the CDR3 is TGTGCCAGCATTAGGACAGGGTCTGGCTACACCTTC. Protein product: CASIRTGSGYTF.

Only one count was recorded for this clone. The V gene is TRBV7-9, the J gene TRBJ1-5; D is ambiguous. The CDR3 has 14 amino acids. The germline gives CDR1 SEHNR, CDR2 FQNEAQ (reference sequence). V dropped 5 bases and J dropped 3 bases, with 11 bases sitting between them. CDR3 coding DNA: TGTGCCAGCAGCCGGGATATGGCCAATCAGCCCCAGCATTTT. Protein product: CASSRDMANQPQHF.

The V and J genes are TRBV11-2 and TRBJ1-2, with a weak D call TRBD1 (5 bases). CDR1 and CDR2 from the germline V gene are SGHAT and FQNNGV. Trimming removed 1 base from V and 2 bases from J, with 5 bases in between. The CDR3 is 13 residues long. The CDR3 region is CASSLGGNYGYTF. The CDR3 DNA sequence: TGTGCCAGCAGCTTAGGGGGGAACTATGGCTACACCTTC.

As DNA, the CDR3 is TGTGCCAGCAGCTTTGGTAAGATGAACACTGAAGCTTTCTTT. It codes for CASSFGKMNTEAFF. The gene calls are TRBV7-2 and TRBJ1-1, with unresolved D. This CDR3 is 14 amino acids long. Germline lookup yields CDR1 SGHTA and CDR2 FQGNSA. V was cut by 3 bases and J by 0 bases, with 8 bases left in between.

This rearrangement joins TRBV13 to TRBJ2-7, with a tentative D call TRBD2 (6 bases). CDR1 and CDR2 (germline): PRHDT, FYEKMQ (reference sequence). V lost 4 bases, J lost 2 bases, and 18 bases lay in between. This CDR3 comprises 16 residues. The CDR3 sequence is CASSSRRAGRTYEQYV. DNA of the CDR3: TGTGCCAGCAGCTCCCGGCGGGCGGGGCGGACCTACGAGCAGTACGTC.

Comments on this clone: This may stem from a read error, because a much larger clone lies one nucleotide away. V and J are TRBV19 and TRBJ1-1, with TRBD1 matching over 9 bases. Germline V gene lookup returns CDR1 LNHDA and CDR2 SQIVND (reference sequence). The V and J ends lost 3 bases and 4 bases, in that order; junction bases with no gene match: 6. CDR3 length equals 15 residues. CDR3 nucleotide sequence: TGTGCCAGTAGTATGGTGACAGGGGGTTTCACTGAAGCTTTCTTT. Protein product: CASSMVTGGFTEAFF.

The CDR3 region has the DNA TGTGCCAGCAGTTACTCAAGCAATCAGCCCCAGCATTTT. Its translation is CASSYSSNQPQHF. The chain uses TRBV6-5 and TRBJ1-5; no clear D. Deletions cut 0 bases from V and 1 base from J, with 1 base between. Germline CDR1 MNHEY, CDR2 SVGAGI. This CDR3 region has 13 residues.

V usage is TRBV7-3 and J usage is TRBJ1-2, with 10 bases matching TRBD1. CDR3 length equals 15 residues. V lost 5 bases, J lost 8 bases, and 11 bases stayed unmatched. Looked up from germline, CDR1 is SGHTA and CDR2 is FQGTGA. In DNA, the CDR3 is TGTGCCAGCAGCCCCAAGGGACAGGGGACCCACGGCTACACCTTC. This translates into CASSPKGQGTHGYTF.

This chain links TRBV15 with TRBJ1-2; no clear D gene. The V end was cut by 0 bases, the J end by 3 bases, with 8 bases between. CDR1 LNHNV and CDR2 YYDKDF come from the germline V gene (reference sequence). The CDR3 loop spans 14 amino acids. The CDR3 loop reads CATSRDKGHYGYTF. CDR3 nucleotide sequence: TGTGCCACCAGCAGAGACAAGGGCCACTATGGCTACACCTTC.

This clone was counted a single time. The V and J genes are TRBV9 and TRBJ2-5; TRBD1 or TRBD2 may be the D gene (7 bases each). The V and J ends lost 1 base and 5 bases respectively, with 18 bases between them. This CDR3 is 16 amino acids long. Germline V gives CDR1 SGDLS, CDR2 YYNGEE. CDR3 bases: TGTGCCAGCAGCGTAAGAGGGGGGGACAGCGGCGAGACCCAGTACTTC. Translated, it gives CASSVRGGDSGETQYF.

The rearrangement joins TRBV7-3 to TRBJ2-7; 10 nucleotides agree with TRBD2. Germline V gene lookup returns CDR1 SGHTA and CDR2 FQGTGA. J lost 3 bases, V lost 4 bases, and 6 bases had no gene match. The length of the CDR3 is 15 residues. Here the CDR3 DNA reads TGTGCCAGCAGCTCGGTAGCGGGGGGTTACTACGAGCAGTACGTC. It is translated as CASSSVAGGYYEQYV.

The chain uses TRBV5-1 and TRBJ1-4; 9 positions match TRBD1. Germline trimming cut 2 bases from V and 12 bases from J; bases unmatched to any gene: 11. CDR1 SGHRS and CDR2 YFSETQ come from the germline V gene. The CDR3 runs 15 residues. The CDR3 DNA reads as TGCGCCAGCAGCTTTGGGACAGGGACATTGAGGGAACTGTTTTTT. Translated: CASSFGTGTLRELFF.

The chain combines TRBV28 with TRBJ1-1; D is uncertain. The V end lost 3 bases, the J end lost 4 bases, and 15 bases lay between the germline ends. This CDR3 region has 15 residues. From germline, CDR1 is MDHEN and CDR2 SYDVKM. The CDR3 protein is CASSLGAGFRTEAFF. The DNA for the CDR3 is TGTGCCAGCAGTTTGGGTGCGGGGTTTCGCACTGAAGCTTTCTTT.

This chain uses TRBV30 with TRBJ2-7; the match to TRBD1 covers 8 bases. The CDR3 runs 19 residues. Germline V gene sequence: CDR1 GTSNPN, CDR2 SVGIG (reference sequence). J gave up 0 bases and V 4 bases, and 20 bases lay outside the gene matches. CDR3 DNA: TGTGCCTGGACTCCCCCCGGACAGGGCGACTTGGCACCCTCCTACGAGCAGTACGTC. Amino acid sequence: CAWTPPGQGDLAPSYEQYV.

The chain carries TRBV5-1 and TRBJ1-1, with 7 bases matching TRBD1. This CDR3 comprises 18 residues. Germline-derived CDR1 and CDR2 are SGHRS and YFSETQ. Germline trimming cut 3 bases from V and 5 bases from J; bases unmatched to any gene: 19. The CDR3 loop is CASSSLAPGTAVGTEAFF. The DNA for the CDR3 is TGCGCCAGCAGCTCCCTGGCCCCCGGGACAGCCGTCGGAACTGAAGCTTTCTTT.

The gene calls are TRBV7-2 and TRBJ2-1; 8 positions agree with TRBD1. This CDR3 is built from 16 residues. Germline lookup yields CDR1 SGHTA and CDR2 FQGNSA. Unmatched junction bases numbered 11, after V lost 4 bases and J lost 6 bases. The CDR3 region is CASSSDRAMWGNEQFF. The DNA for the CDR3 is TGTGCCAGCAGCTCGGACAGGGCCATGTGGGGCAATGAGCAGTTCTTC. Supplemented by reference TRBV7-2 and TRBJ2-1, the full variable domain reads GAGVSQSPSNKVTEKGKDVELRCDPISGHTALYWYRQSLGQGLEFLIYFQGNSAPDKSGLPSDRFSAERTGGSVSTLTIQRTQQEDSAVYLCASSSDRAMWGNEQFFGPGTRLTVL.

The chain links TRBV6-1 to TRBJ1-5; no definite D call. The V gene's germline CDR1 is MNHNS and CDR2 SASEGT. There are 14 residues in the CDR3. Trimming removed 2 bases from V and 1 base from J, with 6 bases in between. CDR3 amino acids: CASSEPTSNQPQHF. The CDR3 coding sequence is TGTGCCAGCAGTGAACCGACCAGCAATCAGCCCCAGCATTTT.

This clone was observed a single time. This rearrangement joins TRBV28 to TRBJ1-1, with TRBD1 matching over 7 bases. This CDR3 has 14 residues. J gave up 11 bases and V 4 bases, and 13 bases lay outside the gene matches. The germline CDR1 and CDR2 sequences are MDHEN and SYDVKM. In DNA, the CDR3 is TGTGCCAGCAGTTCCCCTCCCGGCAGGGGGGGGGCTTTCTTT. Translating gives CASSSPPGRGGAFF.

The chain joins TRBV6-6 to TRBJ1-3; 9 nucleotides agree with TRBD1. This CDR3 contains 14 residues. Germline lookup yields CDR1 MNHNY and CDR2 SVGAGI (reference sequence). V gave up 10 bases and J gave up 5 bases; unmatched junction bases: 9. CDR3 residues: CATVTGGGRNTIYF. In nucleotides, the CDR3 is TGTGCCACCGTCACAGGGGGCGGCAGAAACACCATATATTTT.

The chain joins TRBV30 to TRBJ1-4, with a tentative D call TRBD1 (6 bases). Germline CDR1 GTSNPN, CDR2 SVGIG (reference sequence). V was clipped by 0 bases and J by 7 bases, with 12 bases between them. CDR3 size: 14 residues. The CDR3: CAWSVGQGSEKLFF. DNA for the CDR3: TGTGCCTGGAGTGTGGGGCAGGGGAGTGAAAAACTGTTTTTT.

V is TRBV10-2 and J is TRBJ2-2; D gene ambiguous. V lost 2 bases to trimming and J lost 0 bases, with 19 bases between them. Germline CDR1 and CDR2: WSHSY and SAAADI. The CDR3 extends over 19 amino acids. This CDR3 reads CASSEPPGWGFANTGELFF. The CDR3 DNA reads TGCGCCAGCAGTGAGCCCCCCGGGTGGGGATTCGCGAACACCGGGGAGCTGTTTTTT.